The sequence of this T cell receptor beta chain was determined in a study of T-cell memory formation after mild COVID-19. Study-wide background: There were largely donor-specific TCR clusters. Findings and caveats of the study: Second-wave clones peaking on day 37 lacked confirmed SARS-CoV-2 specificity. Clones that contracted from day 15 to 85 had balanced CD4/CD8; later expanders were CD4+ biased. Some clones that responded turned up in pre-infection memory, which suggests that cross-reactive memory joined in.

TCRdb called the 5' RACE reads again in MiXCR, with one record for every CDR3 protein. The sample has around 430,000 distinct CDR3 sequences, approximately 15% seen once. The CDR3 extends over 15 amino acids. CDR1 is SGHVS and CDR2 is FNYEAQ in the germline V gene. Trimming stripped 1 base from V and 6 bases from J, with 14 bases between. The sample holds a few counts of this clonotype. The target antigen is unknown. This clonotype was sampled from a man between 18 and 35 years old who had mild COVID-19 (a few samples of this study predate the infection). Cell type and time point are not known. The chain carries TRBV7-6 and TRBJ2-3; D tentatively fits TRBD1 or TRBD2 (6 bases each). The sample was PBMCs or a T cell subset sorted from them (not recorded which). The CDR3 nucleotides read TGTGCCAGCAGCTTAGACGTTAGGGGGGAGGATACGCAGTATTTT. Encoded protein: CASSLDVRGEDTQYF.